These T cell receptor beta chains were read from a single sample in a study of chemoradiotherapy in HPV16-positive cancers. Clones were sequenced by immunoSEQ multiplex PCR, and TCRdb holds only the in-frame ones, with some missing. The sample shows 6,800 or so clones, 75% to 80% of them seen only once. This sample was gathered from a patient who underwent chemoradiotherapy. Receptors were obtained from a human donor with HPV-associated anogenital cancer. Both conserved end residues are part of each CDR3. D genes are given only for firm matches. Rows give clone size only sometimes, using once, few, many, or a class for an expanded clone.

>TRBV19|few|NA|TRBJ1-5
TGTGCCAGTAGTACCTTGACGAGCGGTAGCAATCAGCCCCAGCATTTT
CASSTLTSGSNQPQHF
>TRBV7-9|few|NA|TRBJ1-1
TGTGCCAGCAGCCCGGGAAAAATTGAAGCTTTCTTT
CASSPGKIEAFF
>TRBV4-1|NA|NA|TRBJ1-3
TGCGCCAGCAGCCAAGATACCGGGGGCACGAGCTCTGGAAACACCATATATTTT
CASSQDTGGTSSGNTIYF
>TRBV6-5|few|TRBD1|TRBJ2-2
TGTGCCAGCAGTTCCCCGGGACAGAGGACCGGGGAGCTGTTTTTT
CASSSPGQRTGELFF
>TRBV19|NA|TRBD2|TRBJ2-7
TGTGCCAGTAGTGTGGGACTAGCGGCCCACGAGCAGTACTTC
CASSVGLAAHEQYF
>TRBV7-2|NA|NA|TRBJ2-3
TGTGCCAGCAGCTCCACAGATACGCAGTATTTT
CASSSTDTQYF
>TRBV14|NA|NA|TRBJ1-6
TGTGCCAGCAGCCAAGTTAGCCCAGTGGGGGGGTCACCCCTCCACTTT
CASSQVSPVGGSPLHF
>TRBV7-8|NA|TRBD2|TRBJ2-7
TGTGCCAGCAGCACACCCCTAGGGGGACTAGCGGGAGCCGAGCAGTACTTC
CASSTPLGGLAGAEQYF
>TRBV30|NA|NA|TRBJ1-2
TGTGCCTGGAGGAACGGAGGCGGGTATGGCTACACCTTC
CAWRNGGGYGYTF
>TRBV13|NA|NA|TRBJ2-7
TGTGCCAGCAGCTTACCTGCCTACGAGCAGTACTTC
CASSLPAYEQYF
>TRBV18|NA|NA|TRBJ1-2
TGTGCCAGCTCACCAAAGCCTAGGGCAGGGAACTATGGCTACACCTTC
CASSPKPRAGNYGYTF
>TRBV6-1|NA|TRBD1|TRBJ2-7
TGTGCCAGCAGTGTGGGACAGGGAGACTACGAGCAGTACTTC
CASSVGQGDYEQYF
>TRBV4-1|few|TRBD2|TRBJ2-7
TGCGCCAGCAGTCCAGCACTAGCGGGAGCCAGCTCCTACGAGCAGTACTTC
CASSPALAGASSYEQYF
>TRBV28|NA|NA|TRBJ2-7
TGTGCCAGCACCTTCGGGACCTCCTACGAGCAGTACTTC
CASTFGTSYEQYF
>TRBV5-1|NA|TRBD1|TRBJ1-2
TGCGCCAGCAGCAACGGACAGGCGAACTATGGCTACACCTTC
CASSNGQANYGYTF
>TRBV4-3|NA|NA|TRBJ1-5
TGCGCCAGCAGCCAATTTAGGGATCAGCCCCAGCATTTT
CASSQFRDQPQHF
>TRBV27|NA|TRBD1|TRBJ2-4
TGTGCCAGCAGTCCGACAGGGGTCAAAAACATTCAGTACTTC
CASSPTGVKNIQYF
>TRBV5-4|NA|TRBD1|TRBJ1-1
TGTGCCAGCAGCCTCGACAGGGACACTGAAGCTTTCTTT
CASSLDRDTEAFF
>TRBV6-6|NA|NA|TRBJ2-7
TGTGCCAGCAGTGATATCTACGAGCAGTACTTC
CASSDIYEQYF
>TRBV19|NA|NA|TRBJ1-5
TGTGCCAGTAGTACCCCCCCGGGTCAGCCCCAGCATTTT
CASSTPPGQPQHF
>TRBV7-9|NA|TRBD1|TRBJ2-7
TGTGCCAGCAGCCCGGACAGGGACGAGCAGTACTTC
CASSPDRDEQYF
>TRBV27|NA|NA|TRBJ2-6
TGTGCCAGCAGTTTAAGGCGGGGTTCCTCTGGGGCCAACGTCCTGACTTTC
CASSLRRGSSGANVLTF
>TRBV10-3|NA|TRBD2|TRBJ2-7
TGTGCCGCCGGAGCGGGGATCGACGAGCAGTACTTC
CAAGAGIDEQYF
>TRBV30|NA|NA|TRBJ2-3
TGTGCCTGGAGGGGCCTCACAGATACGCAGTATTTT
CAWRGLTDTQYF
>TRBV25-1|few|NA|TRBJ2-7
TGTGCCAGCAGTGGTGGGTTTGAGCAGTACTTC
CASSGGFEQYF
>TRBV5-8|NA|NA|TRBJ1-5
TGTGCCAGCAGCTTTCACTCTCCTGGGGTTGGTCAGCTCCAGCATTTT
CASSFHSPGVGQLQHF
>TRBV11-2|NA|NA|TRBJ2-2
TGTGCCAGCAGCTTAGACGGTAGCGGACTTACACTGACCGGGGAGCTGTTTTTT
CASSLDGSGLTLTGELFF
>TRBV5-5|NA|TRBD1|TRBJ1-4
TGTGCCAGCAGCAATACAGGGGACCCTGAAAAACTGTTTTTT
CASSNTGDPEKLFF
>TRBV5-1|NA|NA|TRBJ2-7
TGCGCCAGCAGCTCTGGATCGGCTTACGTTCCCTACGAGCAGTACTTC
CASSSGSAYVPYEQYF
>TRBV19|NA|NA|TRBJ1-2
TGTGCCAGTAGTATATCGGTAGGGGACTATGGCTACACCTTC
CASSISVGDYGYTF
>TRBV9|NA|TRBD1|TRBJ1-1
TGTGCCAGCAGCCCGGGACAGGCGGGCTCAGCTTTCTTT
CASSPGQAGSAFF
>TRBV6-5|NA|NA|TRBJ1-1
TGTGCCAGCAGTTTTGGCCCGAACACTGAAGCTTTCTTT
CASSFGPNTEAFF
>TRBV7-9|few|TRBD1|TRBJ1-4
TGTGCCAGCAGCTCCGGACAGGGCCAGATTTTT
CASSSGQGQIF
>TRBV29-1|NA|NA|TRBJ1-2
TGCAGCGTCGAGATGGGGGCACCCTATGGCTACACCTTC
CSVEMGAPYGYTF
>TRBV2|NA|NA|TRBJ1-1
TGTGCCAGCAGTGTTAGGGAGGCGAACACTGAAGCTTTCTTT
CASSVREANTEAFF